Shown below are 13 T cell receptor beta chains from a single sample sequenced in a study of preoperative IRX-2 immunotherapy in early breast cancer. TCRdb's table, derived via immunoSEQ multiplex PCR, lists solely in-frame clones and lacks some. The data hold tens of thousands of clones, with roughly 95% observed a single time. Treatment here: preoperative locoregional IRX-2 cytokine immunotherapy. The specimen comprised tumor tissue, sampled after IRX-2 immunotherapy. The receptors stem from a human donor with breast cancer.

The chain joins TRBV7-3 to TRBJ2-7, with 7 bases fitting TRBD1. CDR3 length equals 13 residues. The ends lost 4 bases at V and 3 bases at J; junction bases unmatched: 3. CDR1 is SGHTA, CDR2 FQGTGA, per germline. The CDR3 nucleotides read TGTGCCAGCAGCTACGGACAGGACTACGAGCAGTACTTC. This encodes CASSYGQDYEQYF.

CDR3 DNA: TGTGCCAGCTCACCACCAAACACAGATACGCAGTATTTT. Its translation: CASSPPNTDTQYF. The rearrangement joins TRBV18 to TRBJ2-3, with D uncertain. Looked up from germline, CDR1 is KGHSH and CDR2 is LQKENI. V lost 0 bases to trimming and J lost 2 bases, with 3 bases between them. There are 13 residues in the CDR3.

The V gene is TRBV9, the J gene TRBJ2-7; D is possibly TRBD2 (6 bases). Germline V gene lookup returns CDR1 SGDLS and CDR2 YYNGEE. This CDR3 region has 15 residues. The ends were cut back, 1 base at V and 5 bases at J, with 16 bases in the middle. Written as DNA, the CDR3 is TGTGCCAGCAGCGTAAACCCGGGAGTGAGCAACGAGCAGTACTTC. Translated, it gives CASSVNPGVSNEQYF.

The J gene is TRBJ1-2, the V gene TRBV30; no definite D call. The CDR3 runs 14 residues. The ends were cut back, 0 bases at V and 8 bases at J, with 16 bases in the middle. The germline gives CDR1 GTSNPN, CDR2 SVGIG (reference sequence). CDR3 region: CAWSVLVGGGGYTF. The CDR3 DNA is TGTGCCTGGAGTGTACTAGTAGGTGGTGGCGGCTACACCTTC.

The chain uses TRBV5-1 and TRBJ1-6; D is uncertain. Trimming stripped 7 bases from V and 5 bases from J, with 10 bases between. Per germline, CDR1 SGHRS and CDR2 YFSETQ. The CDR3 length is 13 residues. For the CDR3, the DNA is TGCGCCAGCCGAAGCGGAAATAATTCACCCCTCCACTTT. Encoded protein: CASRSGNNSPLHF.

The gene calls are TRBV6-5 and TRBJ1-1; no firm D call. V lost 8 bases and J 1 base, leaving 5 bases between the germline ends. The V gene's germline CDR1 is MNHEY and CDR2 SVGAGI. The CDR3 length is 11 residues. This CDR3 reads CASWGNTEAFF. CDR3 coding DNA: TGTGCCAGCTGGGGGAACACTGAAGCTTTCTTT.

The chain carries TRBV7-2 and TRBJ1-4; D ambiguous. Trimming cost V 3 bases and J 5 bases, with 13 bases left between them. Germline lookup yields CDR1 SGHTA and CDR2 FQGNSA. The CDR3 consists of 15 residues. The CDR3, as DNA: TGTGCCAGCAGCTTTCGGTCAGCGAACAATGAAAAACTGTTTTTT. Protein product: CASSFRSANNEKLFF.

The V gene is TRBV18, the J gene TRBJ1-1, with 10 bases fitting TRBD1. J was trimmed by 5 bases and V by 0 bases; bases with no gene match: 6. Germline-derived CDR1 and CDR2 are KGHSH and LQKENI. The CDR3 spans 16 residues. CDR3 sequence (DNA): TGTGCCAGCTCACCACCCCGGGGACAGGGGATAACTGAAGCTTTCTTT. Protein: CASSPPRGQGITEAFF.

The rearrangement links TRBV4-3 to TRBJ2-4; D unresolved. The V end was cut by 0 bases, the J end by 6 bases, with 21 bases between. The CDR3 extends over 18 amino acids. From germline, CDR1 is LGHNA and CDR2 YSLEER. The CDR3 here is CASSQEAPLGASPNIQYF. The CDR3, as DNA: TGCGCCAGCAGCCAAGAGGCCCCCTTAGGAGCTTCTCCAAACATTCAGTACTTC.

This sequence joins TRBV30 and TRBJ1-5; D is unresolved. The CDR3 consists of 13 residues. The V end was cut by 0 bases, the J end by 7 bases, with 10 bases between. The germline V gene has CDR1 GTSNPN and CDR2 SVGIG (reference sequence). The CDR3 protein is CAWSVPQTQPQHF. The CDR3 region has the DNA TGTGCCTGGAGTGTTCCGCAAACCCAGCCCCAGCATTTT.

The CDR3 loop is CASSVGTAEAFF. The CDR3, as DNA: TGTGCCAGCAGCGTAGGGACCGCTGAAGCTTTCTTT. This chain links TRBV9 with TRBJ1-1; D is undetermined. Germline loops: CDR1 SGDLS, CDR2 YYNGEE. The CDR3 is made up of 12 amino acids. Trimming removed 0 bases at V and 6 bases at J, with 6 bases between.

The chain uses TRBV10-2 and TRBJ1-1; tentatively, D is TRBD1 (6 bases). V was cut by 4 bases and J by 4 bases, with 13 bases left in between. CDR3 size: 14 residues. Looked up from germline, CDR1 is WSHSY and CDR2 is SAAADI. This CDR3 reads CASSAAGASTEAFF. As DNA, the CDR3 is TGCGCCAGCAGTGCGGCGGGGGCGAGCACTGAAGCTTTCTTT.

This clone came up once. V gene TRBV5-1 combines with J gene TRBJ1-6, with 8 bases aligning to TRBD1. V lost 3 bases to trimming and J lost 9 bases; unmatched junction nucleotides: 8. The CDR3 totals 15 residues. Per the germline V gene, CDR1 is SGHRS and CDR2 is YFSETQ. The CDR3 region has the DNA TGCGCCAGCAGCTACGTGGACAGGGACTCTTCACCCCTCCACTTT. It translates to CASSYVDRDSSPLHF.